Following are 25 T cell receptor beta chains from one sample sequenced in a study of T cell therapy after organ transplantation. Their specific antigens are unknown. TCRdb keeps only in-frame clones here, not all; method: immunoSEQ multiplex PCR. The sample comprises approximately 52,000 clones, over 90% of which are singletons, and around 3.2% rests with the top ten. The starting material was CD8+ T cells from blood, obtained before autologous CMV-specific T cell therapy. These TCRs come from a human patient who had received a solid organ transplant and had CMV disease.

This clone was counted a single time. This chain links TRBV6-5 with TRBJ1-5; D remains ambiguous. V was cut by 5 bases and J by 5 bases, with 16 bases left in between. Germline CDR1 MNHEY, CDR2 SVGAGI. The CDR3 totals 15 residues. DNA for the CDR3: TGTGCCAGCAGTCCCACCGGGAGGGCTGATCAGCCCCAGCATTTT. This codes for CASSPTGRADQPQHF.

Comment on this clone: This sample includes further DNA sequences coding for the same CDR3. The gene calls are TRBV11-2 and TRBJ2-7, with D possibly being TRBD2 (6 bases). Per the germline V gene, CDR1 is SGHAT and CDR2 is FQNNGV. The CDR3 covers 14 residues. The V end was cut by 6 bases, the J end by 4 bases, with 16 bases between. CDR3 bases: TGTGCCAGCAGTTCCGGGACTGTTGTTTACGAGCAGTACTTC. It yields the protein CASSSGTVVYEQYF.

The gene calls are TRBV4-3 and TRBJ2-7; 8 bases map to TRBD1. V dropped 4 bases and J dropped 3; count of bases not matched to a gene: 5. The CDR3 is 14 residues long. Germline V gives CDR1 LGHNA, CDR2 YSLEER. The CDR3 loop reads CASSPGQVFYEQYF. CDR3 nucleotide sequence: TGCGCCAGCAGCCCGGGACAGGTGTTCTACGAGCAGTACTTC.

This chain links TRBV13 with TRBJ1-1; the D is unclear. Between the trimmed V and J ends, which lost 3 bases and 0 bases, there was a span of 11 bases. The CDR3 totals 15 residues. Per the germline V gene, CDR1 is PRHDT and CDR2 is FYEKMQ (reference sequence). The CDR3 loop reads CASSFGGGLNTEAFF. Here the CDR3 DNA reads TGTGCCAGCAGCTTTGGAGGCGGCCTGAACACTGAAGCTTTCTTT.

CDR3 DNA: TGCAGTGCCCCGGGGGGAAACACCATATATTTT. This translates into CSAPGGNTIYF. The genes are TRBV20-1 and TRBJ1-3, with D uncertain. The CDR3 sequence is 11 residues long. The germline V gene encodes CDR1 DFQATT and CDR2 SNEGSKA (reference sequence). The V end lost 6 bases, the J end lost 4 bases, and 7 bases lay between the germline ends.

This rearrangement joins TRBV28 to TRBJ2-2, with 8 bases aligning to TRBD2. Germline CDR1 MDHEN, CDR2 SYDVKM. Trimming took 1 base from V and 6 from J; bases not matched to a gene: 7. CDR3 length: 16 residues. The CDR3 is CASSLFYGGGPGELFF. In DNA form, the CDR3 reads TGTGCCAGCAGTTTATTTTACGGCGGGGGGCCCGGGGAGCTGTTTTTT.

The V call is TRBV2, the J call TRBJ2-1; 9 nucleotides match TRBD1. From germline, CDR1 is SNHLY and CDR2 FYNNEI. This CDR3 has 14 residues. The trim removed 4 bases at V and 7 bases at J, leaving 5 bases unmatched. CDR3 in amino acids: CASSGDREWNEQFF. Written as DNA, the CDR3 is TGTGCCAGCAGTGGGGACAGGGAATGGAATGAGCAGTTCTTC.

The sample holds one count of this clone. This chain links TRBV6-5 with TRBJ2-1, with 10 bases matching TRBD2. Unmatched junction bases numbered 5, after V lost 2 bases and J lost 10 bases. Germline V gene sequence: CDR1 MNHEY, CDR2 SVGAGI. The length of the CDR3 is 14 residues. The CDR3 DNA reads as TGTGCCAGCAGTTACCTAGCGGGGGCTCTCGAGCAGTTCTTC. Translated: CASSYLAGALEQFF.

The V and J genes are TRBV6-1 and TRBJ2-2; TRBD1 aligns across 7 bases. V shed 1 base, J shed 1 base, and the junction held 0 bases outside the gene matches. The CDR3 length is 15 residues. CDR1 and CDR2 from the germline V gene are MNHNS and SASEGT. In DNA form, the CDR3 reads TGTGCCAGCAGTGAAGGGGACAGGAACACCGGGGAGCTGTTTTTT. Translation: CASSEGDRNTGELFF.

The genes are TRBV4-2 and TRBJ1-1; D might be TRBD1 (5 bases). The V end was cut by 3 bases, the J end by 4 bases, with 15 bases between. The V gene's germline CDR1 is LGHNA and CDR2 YNFKEQ. The CDR3 extends over 15 amino acids. The CDR3: CASSHPGPQGTEAFF. CDR3 DNA: TGTGCCAGCAGCCATCCGGGACCGCAGGGCACTGAAGCTTTCTTT.

V and J are TRBV6-4 and TRBJ2-1; weak D call: TRBD2 (6 bases). This CDR3 comprises 15 residues. CDR1 and CDR2 from the germline V gene are MRHNA and SNTAGT. V was clipped by 0 bases and J by 0 bases, with 6 bases between them. CDR3 in DNA: TGTGCCAGCAGTGACTCTAGCGGCTCCTACAATGAGCAGTTCTTC. It translates to CASSDSSGSYNEQFF.

V is TRBV5-1 and J is TRBJ2-2; 7 nucleotides agree with TRBD2. This CDR3 is 16 amino acids long. Per germline, CDR1 SGHRS and CDR2 YFSETQ. The V and J ends lost 2 bases and 5 bases, in that order; junction bases with no gene match: 9. As DNA, the CDR3 is TGCGCCAGCAGCTTTAGGGCGGGAGCGGGAACCGGGGAGCTGTTTTTT. Translated, it gives CASSFRAGAGTGELFF.

The V and J genes are TRBV7-9 and TRBJ2-1; 7 bases align to TRBD1. J was trimmed by 6 bases and V by 2 bases; bases with no gene match: 16. The CDR3 runs 18 residues. Germline loops: CDR1 SEHNR, CDR2 FQNEAQ (reference sequence). CDR3 DNA sequence: TGTGCCAGCAGCTTACCAAGGGGGCTGGCCACGCTAGGCAATGAGCAGTTCTTC. Amino acids: CASSLPRGLATLGNEQFF.

The genes are TRBV9 and TRBJ1-5; 7 bases match TRBD1. CDR1 SGDLS and CDR2 YYNGEE come from the germline V gene. With V trimmed by 4 bases and J by 9 bases, 19 bases remained unmatched. The CDR3 is 17 amino acids. CDR3 coding DNA: TGTGCCAGCAGCACAGGGGAGGACAGCTCCCGCGGTCGGCCCCAGCATTTT. Protein product: CASSTGEDSSRGRPQHF.

In DNA, the CDR3 is TGTGCCAGCAGTACCTCGACGGCCCCCCTGGTTGATGGCTACACCTTC. It yields the protein CASSTSTAPLVDGYTF. V and J are TRBV2 and TRBJ1-2; the D is unclear. There are 16 residues in the CDR3. V lost 5 bases and J lost 6, with 22 bases in between. CDR1 SNHLY and CDR2 FYNNEI come from the germline V gene. Full variable domain (remainder filled in from reference TRBV2 and TRBJ1-2): EPEVTQTPSHQVTQMGQEVILRCVPISNHLYFYWYRQILGQKVEFLVSFYNNEISEKSEIFDDQFSVERPDGSNFTLKIRSTKLEDSAMYFCASSTSTAPLVDGYTFGSGTRLTVV.

The V and J genes are TRBV10-2 and TRBJ2-7; tentatively, D is TRBD1 or TRBD2 (6 bases each). V was cut by 7 bases and J by 0 bases, with 22 bases left in between. This CDR3 comprises 17 residues. CDR1 is WSHSY and CDR2 is SAAADI in the germline V gene. CDR3 residues: CASTEGGWGESSYEQYF. CDR3 sequence (DNA): TGCGCCAGCACCGAGGGGGGATGGGGAGAGTCCTCCTACGAGCAGTACTTC.

V is TRBV4-2 and J is TRBJ2-5, with D perhaps being TRBD1 or TRBD2 (6 bases each). CDR3 size: 15 residues. The germline V gene encodes CDR1 LGHNA and CDR2 YNFKEQ. V was shortened by 3 bases and J by 5 bases, with 16 bases between the two germline ends. The CDR3 nucleotides are TGTGCCAGCAGCCAGAACAGGGAGGATCGGGAGACCCAGTACTTC. This translates into CASSQNREDRETQYF.

This chain links TRBV6-6 with TRBJ1-1; D is perhaps TRBD1 (6 bases). The CDR3 totals 15 residues. The ends were cut back, 2 bases at V and 0 bases at J, with 10 bases in the middle. Per germline, CDR1 MNHNY and CDR2 SVGAGI (reference sequence). CDR3 in DNA: TGTGCCAGCAGTTACCTTGGACAGCTGAACACTGAAGCTTTCTTT. Protein product: CASSYLGQLNTEAFF.

The V and J genes are TRBV4-2 and TRBJ1-2; D unclear. CDR1 LGHNA and CDR2 YNFKEQ come from the germline V gene. This CDR3 spans 15 amino acids. V gave up 4 bases and J gave up 4 bases, with 16 bases separating them. The CDR3 reads CASSPPRVAIYGYTF. CDR3 nucleotide sequence: TGTGCCAGCAGCCCCCCCCGGGTAGCGATCTATGGCTACACCTTC.

The gene calls are TRBV9 and TRBJ2-1; 11 nucleotides line up with TRBD2. Germline CDR1 SGDLS, CDR2 YYNGEE. The ends lost 3 bases at V and 2 bases at J; junction bases unmatched: 4. This CDR3 region has 16 residues. CDR3 nucleotide sequence: TGTGCCAGCAGCGCAATACTAGCGGGGGCCTACAATGAGCAGTTCTTC. This gives the protein CASSAILAGAYNEQFF.

The CDR3 DNA reads TGTGCCAGCAGCTGGTCCGGGGGGTTGCAAGAGACCCAGTACTTC. This encodes CASSWSGGLQETQYF. The V gene is TRBV6-5, the J gene TRBJ2-5; 7 nucleotides match TRBD2. The germline CDR1 and CDR2 sequences are MNHEY and SVGAGI. V gave up 6 bases and J gave up 2 bases; unmatched junction bases: 9. The CDR3 length is 15 residues.

This clone was seen just once. The chain couples TRBV6-6 to TRBJ1-1; D gene unclear. Germline V gives CDR1 MNHNY, CDR2 SVGAGI (reference sequence). The CDR3 runs to 15 residues. The ends were cut back, 0 bases at V and 6 bases at J, with 14 bases in the middle. The DNA for the CDR3 is TGTGCCAGCAGTTACTCGAATAATAGCGGGCCTGAAGCTTTCTTT. It yields the protein CASSYSNNSGPEAFF.

This chain links TRBV18 with TRBJ1-2, with 9 bases fitting TRBD1. The CDR3 is 13 amino acids. The ends lost 3 bases at V and 8 bases at J; junction bases unmatched: 4. Germline V gene data show CDR1 as KGHSH and CDR2 as LQKENI. CDR3 in amino acids: CASSPRDRVGYTF. The DNA of the CDR3 is TGTGCCAGCTCACCGAGGGACAGGGTGGGCTACACCTTC. Supplemented by reference TRBV18 and TRBJ1-2, the full variable domain reads NAGVMQNPRHLVRRRGQEARLRCSPMKGHSHVYWYRQLPEEGLKFMVYLQKENIIDESGMPKERFSAEFPKEGPSILRIQQVVRGDSAAYFCASSPRDRVGYTFGSGTRLTVV.

This clone was seen once. An end of the junction does not agree with germline; a read error may underlie this. The genes are TRBV11-2 and TRBJ2-7; D is unclear. This CDR3 region has 12 residues. Germline V gene sequence: CDR1 SGHAT, CDR2 FQNNGV. CDR3 in DNA: TGTGCCAGCAGCTTAGAAGGGTACGCGCAGTACTTC. The encoded protein is CASSLEGYAQYF.

This rearrangement joins TRBV6-5 to TRBJ2-7; 10 bases map to TRBD2. Per the germline V gene, CDR1 is MNHEY and CDR2 is SVGAGI. The CDR3 has 15 residues. J was trimmed by 7 bases and V by 2 bases; bases with no gene match: 8. The CDR3 DNA reads as TGTGCCAGCAGTTACGGAGCGGGAGGGCCGAGGGAGCAGTACTTC. It translates to CASSYGAGGPREQYF.